This T cell receptor (beta chain) derives from a study of response to subunit inactivated influenza vaccine. Study conclusions and caveats: The authors suggested that few new T cells are recruited per seasonal influenza vaccination.

This clonotype has more than one count but fewer than ten. Its antigen remains unknown. The CDR3 has 12 amino acids. TCRdb analysed the RT-PCR reads with MiXCR anew, one entry per CDR3 protein. This sample has roughly 570,000 distinct CDR3 sequences; 10% to 15% occur once, and the top ten carry 13%. The chain carries TRBV12-3 or TRBV12-4 and TRBJ2-3, with D uncertain. Sequences were derived from PBMCs from blood, sampled 45 days after vaccination. This clonotype was sampled from a man aged 50 or older who received an inactivated influenza vaccine. The CDR3 DNA is TGTGCTCAGAGGCGGAACACAGATACGCAGTATTTT. Translating gives CAQRRNTDTQYF.